This T cell receptor beta chain was sequenced during a study of T cell changes during pregnancy in multiple sclerosis. Sequencing was performed with immunoSEQ multiplex PCR; in TCRdb, only in-frame clones are kept and a portion is missing. The sample carries roughly 40,000 clones, approximately 91% recorded once. The CDR3 loop spans 13 amino acids. V was cut by 1 base and J by 7 bases, with 8 bases left in between. Germline lookup yields CDR1 KGHSH and CDR2 LQKENI. This sequence was found in a female donor with multiple sclerosis, enrolled in a pregnancy study. V is TRBV18 and J is TRBJ2-1; possibly TRBD1 for D (6 bases). Sequenced material: CD4+ T cells from peripheral blood mononuclear cells, taken in the first trimester of pregnancy. In nucleotides, the CDR3 is TGTGCCAGCTCACCACTAGGGGGAAATGAGCAGTTCTTC. Translated, it gives CASSPLGGNEQFF.